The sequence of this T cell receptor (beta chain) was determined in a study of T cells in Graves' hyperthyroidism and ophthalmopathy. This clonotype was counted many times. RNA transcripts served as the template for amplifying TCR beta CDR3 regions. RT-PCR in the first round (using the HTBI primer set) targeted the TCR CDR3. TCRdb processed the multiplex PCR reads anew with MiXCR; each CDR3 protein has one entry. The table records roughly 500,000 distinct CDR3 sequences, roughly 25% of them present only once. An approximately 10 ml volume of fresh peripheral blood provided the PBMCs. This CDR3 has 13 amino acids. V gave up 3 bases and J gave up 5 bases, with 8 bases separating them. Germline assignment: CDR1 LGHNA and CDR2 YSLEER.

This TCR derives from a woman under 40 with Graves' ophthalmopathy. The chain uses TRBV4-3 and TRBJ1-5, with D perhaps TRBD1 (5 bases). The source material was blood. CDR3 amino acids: CASSQGVHQPQHF. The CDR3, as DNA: TGCGCCAGCAGCCAGGGGGTTCATCAGCCCCAGCATTTT.